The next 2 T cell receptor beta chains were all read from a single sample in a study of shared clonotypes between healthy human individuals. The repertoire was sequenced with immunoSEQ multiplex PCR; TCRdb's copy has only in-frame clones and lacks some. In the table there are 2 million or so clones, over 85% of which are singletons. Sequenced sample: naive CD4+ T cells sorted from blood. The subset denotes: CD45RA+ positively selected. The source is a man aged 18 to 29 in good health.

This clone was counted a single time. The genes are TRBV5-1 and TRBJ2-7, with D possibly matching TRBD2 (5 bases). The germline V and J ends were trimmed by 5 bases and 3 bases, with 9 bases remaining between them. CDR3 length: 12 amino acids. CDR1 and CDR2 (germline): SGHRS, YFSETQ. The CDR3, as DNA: TGCGCCAGCAGAACCGGGAACTACGAGCAGTACTTC. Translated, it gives CASRTGNYEQYF.

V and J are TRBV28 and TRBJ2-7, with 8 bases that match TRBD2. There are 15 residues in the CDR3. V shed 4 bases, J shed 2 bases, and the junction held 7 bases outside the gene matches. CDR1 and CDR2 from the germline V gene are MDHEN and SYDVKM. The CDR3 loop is CASSSRTSGPYEQYF. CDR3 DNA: TGTGCCAGCAGTTCCCGAACTAGCGGACCCTACGAGCAGTACTTC. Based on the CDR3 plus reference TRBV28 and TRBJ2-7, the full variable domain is DVKVTQSSRYLVKRTGEKVFLECVQDMDHENMFWYRQDPGLGLRLIYFSYDVKMKEKGDIPEGYSVSREKKERFSLILESASTNQTSMYLCASSSRTSGPYEQYFGPGTRLTVT.